Listed here are 15 T cell receptor beta chains from one sample, sequenced in a study of T cells in Graves' hyperthyroidism and ophthalmopathy. From RNA transcripts, TCR beta CDR3 regions were amplified. HTBI primers were used for first-round RT-PCR of the TCR CDR3. TCRdb independently ran MiXCR on the multiplex PCR reads; one entry per CDR3 protein. The sample holds fewer than 200,000 distinct CDR3 sequences, about 9.4% seen once. Sequencing input: blood. The receptors here all came from a woman aged 18-30 years with Graves' hyperthyroidism that later progressed to Graves' ophthalmopathy.

This clonotype has at least ten counts. V usage is TRBV20-1 and J usage is TRBJ1-2; 9 nucleotides agree with TRBD1. The CDR3 length is 14 residues. CDR1 and CDR2 from the germline V gene are DFQATT and SNEGSKA (reference sequence). V gave up 6 bases and J gave up 6 bases; unmatched junction bases: 11. The CDR3 loop reads CSAPETGTGNGYTF. CDR3 coding DNA: TGCAGTGCCCCCGAGACCGGGACAGGGAATGGCTACACCTTC.

The J gene is TRBJ2-2, the V gene TRBV7-6; 7 nucleotides agree with TRBD2. Germline CDR1 is SGHVS and CDR2 is FNYEAQ. The V gene end was trimmed by 2 bases and the J gene end by 0 bases; junction bases not matched to a gene: 3. This CDR3 region has 16 residues. In DNA form, the CDR3 reads TGTGCCAGCAGCTTACGGCTAGCGGCGAACACCGGGGAGCTGTTTTTT. It yields the protein CASSLRLAANTGELFF.

This clonotype came up many times. V gene TRBV19 combines with J gene TRBJ2-7; D gene unclear. Per the germline V gene, CDR1 is LNHDA and CDR2 is SQIVND (reference sequence). CDR3 length: 15 amino acids. Trimming took off 1 base at V and 0 bases at J, with 10 bases between the two ends. CDR3 region: CASSIGWAGSYEQYF. The CDR3 DNA is TGTGCCAGTAGTATAGGCTGGGCAGGCTCCTACGAGCAGTACTTC.

The sample holds many counts of this clonotype. The genes are TRBV3-1 and TRBJ1-2, with D perhaps TRBD1 (5 bases). Trimming removed 2 bases at V and 0 bases at J, with 13 bases between. Germline values: CDR1 LGHDT, CDR2 YNNKEL (reference sequence). The CDR3 spans 16 residues. The CDR3 loop is CASSQQGTEANYGYTF. The CDR3 DNA reads as TGTGCCAGCAGCCAACAGGGTACGGAGGCTAACTATGGCTACACCTTC.

Many counts were recorded for this clonotype. The V and J genes are TRBV6-1 and TRBJ1-4; D is undetermined. Germline V gives CDR1 MNHNS, CDR2 SASEGT. The V gene lost 2 bases and the J gene lost 10 bases, with 17 bases spanning the gap. This CDR3 spans 15 amino acids. The CDR3 is CASSEQSTSLGKLFF. As DNA, the CDR3 is TGTGCCAGCAGTGAACAGTCTACTAGTTTAGGAAAACTGTTTTTT.

This clonotype was detected ten times or more. This chain joins TRBV6-1 and TRBJ1-1; D is unclear. Germline V gene lookup returns CDR1 MNHNS and CDR2 SASEGT. The CDR3 is 13 residues long. The ends were cut back, 6 bases at V and 3 bases at J, with 11 bases in the middle. This CDR3 is CASRYNRHTEAFF. As DNA, the CDR3 is TGTGCCAGCAGGTACAACAGACACACTGAAGCTTTCTTT.

This clonotype was picked up a small number of times. The chain joins TRBV5-1 to TRBJ1-2; maybe TRBD1 (5 bases). Between the trimmed V and J ends, which lost 0 bases and 4 bases, there was a span of 13 bases. Germline V gene sequence: CDR1 SGHRS, CDR2 YFSETQ. The CDR3 totals 15 residues. The CDR3 loop is CASSLARWRGYGYTF. In DNA form, the CDR3 reads TGCGCCAGCAGCTTGGCCCGATGGAGGGGCTATGGCTACACCTTC.

In its sample, this clonotype was seen many times. The chain has TRBV3-1 and TRBJ2-2, with 7 nucleotides matching TRBD2. J lost 6 bases, V lost 0 bases, and 4 bases had no gene match. CDR1 is LGHDT, CDR2 YNNKEL, per germline (reference sequence). CDR3 length equals 15 residues. The CDR3 bases are TGTGCCAGCAGCCAAGAGGGCGGGAGCCCCGGGGAGCTGTTTTTT. Protein: CASSQEGGSPGELFF.

Many counts were recorded for this clonotype. The rearrangement joins TRBV6-5 to TRBJ1-1, with D possibly TRBD1 on 6 matching bases. CDR3 length equals 19 residues. CDR1 and CDR2 (germline): MNHEY, SVGAGI. V was pared by 1 base and J by 4 bases, with 25 bases between. CDR3 loop: CASSYYSGYKQGTGTEAFF. CDR3 sequence (DNA): TGTGCCAGCAGTTACTACTCTGGATACAAACAGGGAACTGGCACTGAAGCTTTCTTT.

This clonotype was seen at least ten times. The V gene is TRBV19, the J gene TRBJ2-1; no reliable D call. The CDR3 sequence is 13 residues long. Deletions cut 3 bases from V and 5 bases from J, with 8 bases between. Germline assignment: CDR1 LNHDA and CDR2 SQIVND (reference sequence). The CDR3 loop reads CASSIFHNNEQFF. The CDR3 DNA sequence: TGTGCCAGTAGTATTTTCCATAACAATGAGCAGTTCTTC.

This clonotype has a count of ten or more. The chain joins TRBV28 to TRBJ2-7; D gene uncertain. V lost 6 bases and J 4 bases, leaving 10 bases between the germline ends. In germline, CDR1 is MDHEN, CDR2 SYDVKM. The CDR3 covers 12 residues. The DNA of the CDR3 is TGTGCCAGCAGCCTCCCACCTTACGAGCAGTACTTC. It codes for CASSLPPYEQYF.

This clonotype was seen repeatedly, ten times or more. V usage is TRBV12-3 or TRBV12-4 and J usage is TRBJ2-5; D gene unclear. V gave up 2 bases and J gave up 2 bases, with 12 bases separating them. This CDR3 region has 15 residues. CDR3 in DNA: TGTGCCAGCAGTTTATATGGAGACGGGCAAGAGACCCAGTACTTC. Translation gives CASSLYGDGQETQYF.

CDR3 sequence: CASAVGGRTNSPLHF. As DNA, the CDR3 is TGTGCCAGCGCAGTCGGGGGCAGGACGAATTCACCCCTCCACTTT. V and J are TRBV12-3 or TRBV12-4 and TRBJ1-6; D is perhaps TRBD1 (6 bases). V was pared by 8 bases and J by 7 bases, with 18 bases between. The CDR3 spans 15 residues.

For this clonotype: One end of the junction does not line up with germline, which may come from a read error. The J gene is TRBJ1-3, the V gene TRBV3-1; D is unresolved. There are 16 residues in the CDR3. CDR1 is LGHDT and CDR2 is YNNKEL in the germline V gene (reference sequence). The CDR3 DNA follows: TGTGCCAGCAGCCAAGAGCTGGCTTACTCTGGAACCACCATATATTTT. Its translation: CASSQELAYSGTTIYF.

Many counts were recorded for this clonotype. The chain joins TRBV19 to TRBJ2-7; maybe TRBD1 (6 bases). V was trimmed by 5 bases and J by 2 bases, leaving 10 bases between them. This CDR3 region has 13 residues. Germline V gene lookup returns CDR1 LNHDA and CDR2 SQIVND (reference sequence). The chain's CDR3 is CASSPWDTYEQYF. The CDR3 coding sequence is TGTGCCAGTAGTCCCTGGGACACCTACGAGCAGTACTTC.